These 30 T cell receptor beta chains came from one sample sequenced in a study of blood T cell repertoires in COVID-19. Measured with immunoSEQ multiplex PCR; TCRdb has only the in-frame clones, and not every one. In the table there are 200,000 to 250,000 clones, under 85% of which are singletons. The sample comprised peripheral blood. The receptors stem from a man aged 30 to 39 who had recovered from COVID-19.

V and J are TRBV5-1 and TRBJ1-1; TRBD1 agrees at 9 bases. The CDR3 extends over 15 amino acids. V was pared by 4 bases and J by 11 bases, with 15 bases of the junction left unmatched. Germline V gene lookup returns CDR1 SGHRS and CDR2 YFSETQ. CDR3 DNA: TGCGCCAGCAGCCAGGCTTCCCGACAGGGGGTCGGGGCTTTCTTT. This sequence encodes CASSQASRQGVGAFF.

The V call is TRBV7-2, the J call TRBJ2-5, with a weak D call TRBD1 (5 bases). The CDR3 covers 15 residues. V lost 2 bases and J 0 bases, leaving 10 bases between the germline ends. Germline lookup yields CDR1 SGHTA and CDR2 FQGNSA. The CDR3 reads CASSLSGADQETQYF. The CDR3 DNA follows: TGTGCCAGCAGCTTAAGTGGGGCCGACCAAGAGACCCAGTACTTC. The full variable domain, completed using reference TRBV7-2 and TRBJ2-5, is GAGVSQSPSNKVTEKGKDVELRCDPISGHTALYWYRQSLGQGLEFLIYFQGNSAPDKSGLPSDRFSAERTGGSVSTLTIQRTQQEDSAVYLCASSLSGADQETQYFGPGTRLLVL.

The genes are TRBV20-1 and TRBJ2-3; D is unclear. Between the trimmed V and J ends, which lost 7 bases and 4 bases, there was a span of 9 bases. From germline, CDR1 is DFQATT and CDR2 SNEGSKA (reference sequence). This CDR3 spans 11 amino acids. CDR3 bases: TGCAGTGTGTCCGGGTCAGATACGCAGTATTTT. Translating it yields CSVSGSDTQYF.

The rearrangement uses TRBV7-9 and TRBJ2-3; TRBD1 aligns across 7 bases. The V gene end was trimmed by 4 bases and the J gene end by 7 bases; junction bases not matched to a gene: 8. The CDR3 runs to 14 residues. Germline V gives CDR1 SEHNR, CDR2 FQNEAQ (reference sequence). As DNA, the CDR3 is TGTGCCAGCAGCTCCCCGGGACAGAGGAATACGCAGTATTTT. It codes for CASSSPGQRNTQYF.

The chain has TRBV7-3 and TRBJ1-1; 7 positions agree with TRBD1. CDR1 and CDR2 from the germline V gene are SGHTA and FQGTGA. The CDR3 is 13 amino acids. J was trimmed by 8 bases and V by 4 bases; bases with no gene match: 7. The CDR3 loop is CASSSQGDGEAFF. In DNA, the CDR3 is TGTGCCAGCAGCTCCCAGGGGGATGGCGAAGCTTTCTTT.

In this sample, this clone turned up a few times. The chain combines TRBV4-1 with TRBJ2-1; 11 nucleotides align to TRBD2. The CDR3 is made up of 15 amino acids. Germline-derived CDR1 and CDR2 are MGHRA and YSYEKL. The V and J ends lost 1 base and 9 bases, in that order; junction bases with no gene match: 5. The CDR3 bases are TGCGCCAGCAGCCAAGGACTAGCGGGGATGGGTGAGCAGTTCTTC. It is translated as CASSQGLAGMGEQFF.

This rearrangement joins TRBV3-1 (or the pseudogene TRBV3-2) to TRBJ2-3; 7 bases line up with TRBD2. This CDR3 contains 17 residues. From germline, CDR1 is LGHDT and CDR2 YNNKEL (reference sequence). V trimming: 0 bases; J trimming: 1 base; junction bases outside the gene matches: 7. For the CDR3, the DNA is TGTGCCAGCAGCCAAGAGATCTCCGCGGGAGGCACAGATACGCAGTATTTT. The encoded protein is CASSQEISAGGTDTQYF.

The rearrangement links TRBV3-1 (or the pseudogene TRBV3-2) to TRBJ2-3; perhaps TRBD1 as D (5 bases). The CDR3 is made up of 13 amino acids. Germline CDR1 LGHDT, CDR2 YNNKEL (reference sequence). V was cut by 2 bases and J by 5 bases, with 8 bases left in between. CDR3 region: CASSQRQQDTQYF. CDR3 in DNA: TGTGCCAGCAGCCAACGACAGCAAGATACGCAGTATTTT.

This chain uses TRBV4-1 with TRBJ2-1; no definite D call. This CDR3 has 17 amino acids. The germline V gene has CDR1 MGHRA and CDR2 YSYEKL. Trimming took off 0 bases at V and 2 bases at J, with 14 bases between the two ends. CDR3 nucleotide sequence: TGCGCCAGCAGCCAAGAAGATCTAGTAGTCACCTACAATGAGCAGTTCTTC. This gives the protein CASSQEDLVVTYNEQFF.

This chain uses TRBV5-1 with TRBJ2-5, with 10 bases lining up with TRBD2. The CDR3 spans 15 residues. V shed 0 bases, J shed 2 bases, and the junction held 1 base outside the gene matches. Germline V CDR1 and CDR2: SGHRS, YFSETQ. The CDR3 sequence: CASSLDSGGQETQYF. The CDR3, as DNA: TGCGCCAGCAGCTTGGATAGCGGGGGGCAAGAGACCCAGTACTTC. The full variable domain, with the rest looked up from reference TRBV5-1 and TRBJ2-5, is KAGVTQTPRYLIKTRGQQVTLSCSPISGHRSVSWYQQTPGQGLQFLFEYFSETQRNKGNFPGRFSGRQFSNSRSEMNVSTLELGDSALYLCASSLDSGGQETQYFGPGTRLLVL.

The chain carries TRBV20-1 and TRBJ2-3; 9 bases are a match to TRBD2. V trimming: 3 bases; J trimming: 0 bases; junction bases outside the gene matches: 7. This CDR3 has 16 residues. Looked up from germline, CDR1 is DFQATT and CDR2 is SNEGSKA (reference sequence). The DNA for the CDR3 is TGCAGTGCTAGTTCTAGCGGGGAGACTAGCACAGATACGCAGTATTTT. This translates into CSASSSGETSTDTQYF.

This clone was recorded many times. At the DNA level, this CDR3 is encoded by other sequences in the same sample as well. This sequence joins TRBV3-1 (or the pseudogene TRBV3-2) and TRBJ2-2, with D possibly TRBD2 on 6 matching bases. Trimming took off 1 base at V and 5 bases at J, with 8 bases between the two ends. The germline CDR1 and CDR2 sequences are LGHDT and YNNKEL (reference sequence). This CDR3 comprises 14 residues. The CDR3 DNA is TGTGCCAGCAGCCAAGGCCGGGGGACCGGGGAGCTGTTTTTT. Protein sequence: CASSQGRGTGELFF.

The rearrangement uses TRBV5-6 and TRBJ2-3; 10 nucleotides align to TRBD2. This CDR3 spans 16 amino acids. Germline V CDR1 and CDR2: SGHDT, YYEEEE. The trim removed 3 bases at V and 6 bases at J, leaving 10 bases unmatched. CDR3 protein: CASSSLAGGRGDTQYF. Here the CDR3 DNA reads TGTGCCAGCAGCTCATTAGCGGGGGGACGAGGGGATACGCAGTATTTT.

J is TRBJ1-3 and V is TRBV29-1; D call uncertain. The CDR3 sequence is 12 residues long. The ends were cut back, 6 bases at V and 0 bases at J, with 6 bases in the middle. Germline CDR1 SQVTM, CDR2 ANQGSEA. For the CDR3, the DNA is TGCAGCGTCCAGGTCTCTGGAAACACCATATATTTT. Translating gives CSVQVSGNTIYF.

The chain couples TRBV6-1 to TRBJ1-5; D is possibly TRBD1 (6 bases). Looked up from germline, CDR1 is MNHNS and CDR2 is SASEGT. The CDR3 spans 16 residues. V lost 4 bases to trimming and J lost 2 bases, with 15 bases between them. CDR3 in amino acids: CASSAPTGLGNQPQHF. CDR3 DNA sequence: TGTGCCAGCAGTGCCCCTACAGGGCTGGGCAATCAGCCCCAGCATTTT.

The chain joins TRBV29-1 to TRBJ1-3, with TRBD1 identical over 7 bases. The CDR3 runs 11 residues. CDR1 is SQVTM and CDR2 is ANQGSEA in the germline V gene. V gave up 7 bases and J gave up 4 bases; unmatched junction bases: 1. The DNA for the CDR3 is TGCAGCGCGGGACAGGGAAACACCATATATTTT. This sequence encodes CSAGQGNTIYF.

J is TRBJ2-2 and V is TRBV7-9; 10 positions agree with TRBD1. Germline V gene lookup returns CDR1 SEHNR and CDR2 FQNEAQ (reference sequence). CDR3 length equals 15 residues. V was pared by 5 bases and J by 6 bases, with 6 bases of the junction left unmatched. CDR3 nucleotides: TGTGCCAGCAGCACACCGGGACAGGGGTCCGGGGAGCTGTTTTTT. Its translation is CASSTPGQGSGELFF.

This chain uses TRBV3-1 (or the pseudogene TRBV3-2) with TRBJ1-2; D is possibly TRBD1 (5 bases). The V and J ends lost 2 bases and 2 bases respectively, with 12 bases between them. This CDR3 has 15 amino acids. The germline CDR1 and CDR2 sequences are LGHDT and YNNKEL (reference sequence). CDR3 in amino acids: CASSQQGFTNYGYTF. The CDR3 DNA reads as TGTGCCAGCAGCCAACAGGGTTTTACAAACTATGGCTACACCTTC.

The DNA for the CDR3 is TGTGCCAGCAGCTTAGCCTGGAGGGGGCTTAGGTTCTACAATGAGCAGTTCTTC. Its protein is CASSLAWRGLRFYNEQFF. The chain combines TRBV11-2 with TRBJ2-1, with D perhaps TRBD1 (7 bases). The V end lost 1 base, the J end lost 3 bases, and 19 bases lay between the germline ends. The CDR3 covers 18 residues. CDR1 and CDR2 from the germline V gene are SGHAT and FQNNGV.

The chain joins TRBV28 to TRBJ1-2, with D perhaps TRBD1 (5 bases). Between the trimmed V and J ends, which lost 2 bases and 8 bases, there was a span of 15 bases. Per germline, CDR1 MDHEN and CDR2 SYDVKM. The CDR3 is 14 amino acids. This CDR3 reads CASSLAGVGKGYTF. The CDR3 DNA follows: TGTGCCAGCAGTTTAGCGGGGGTGGGGAAGGGCTACACCTTC.

V gene TRBV7-6 combines with J gene TRBJ1-6; a possible D gene is TRBD1 (5 bases). V lost 1 base and J 8 bases, leaving 12 bases between the germline ends. Germline CDR1 reads SGHVS; CDR2 reads FNYEAQ. The CDR3 consists of 15 residues. CDR3 DNA: TGTGCCAGCAGCTTAGGTGCGGGACTGGATTCACCCCTCCACTTT. Residues: CASSLGAGLDSPLHF.

The rearrangement links TRBV6-4 to TRBJ1-2, with D uncertain. The V gene's germline CDR1 is MRHNA and CDR2 SNTAGT. CDR3 length equals 14 residues. The ends were cut back, 7 bases at V and 2 bases at J, with 14 bases in the middle. The CDR3 bases are TGTGCCAGCATTAGCTCGGATTTCAACTATGGCTACACCTTC. It translates to CASISSDFNYGYTF.

V usage is TRBV7-8 and J usage is TRBJ1-6; D remains ambiguous. The CDR3 covers 14 residues. Looked up from germline, CDR1 is SGHVS and CDR2 is FQNEAQ. Trimming shortened V by 1 base and J by 5 bases, and 6 bases separated the two germline ends. CDR3 protein: CASSLGPHNSPLHF. DNA for the CDR3: TGTGCCAGCAGCTTAGGGCCCCATAATTCACCCCTCCACTTT.

The chain is built from TRBV7-8 and TRBJ2-5, with D unresolved. This CDR3 has 15 residues. The V end was cut by 5 bases, the J end by 5 bases, with 18 bases between. CDR1 and CDR2 (germline): SGHVS, FQNEAQ. The CDR3 sequence is CASSPRNLQSETQYF. DNA of the CDR3: TGTGCCAGCAGCCCCCGTAATCTGCAGTCTGAGACCCAGTACTTC.

A remark on this clone: At the DNA level, this CDR3 is encoded by other sequences in the same sample as well. This chain uses TRBV19 with TRBJ1-1, with D unresolved. Trimming took off 1 base at V and 2 bases at J, with 5 bases between the two ends. The CDR3 extends over 13 amino acids. Germline assignment: CDR1 LNHDA and CDR2 SQIVND (reference sequence). The CDR3 loop reads CASSIGGNTEAFF. In DNA form, the CDR3 reads TGTGCCAGTAGTATAGGAGGTAACACTGAAGCTTTCTTT.

The chain is built from TRBV18 and TRBJ2-7; TRBD1 is a possible D gene (6 bases). The CDR3 totals 14 residues. V lost 6 bases and J 0 bases, leaving 12 bases between the germline ends. CDR1 and CDR2 (germline): KGHSH, LQKENI. The CDR3 loop reads CASSKQGYSYEQYV. CDR3 DNA: TGTGCCAGCTCCAAACAGGGCTACTCCTACGAGCAGTACGTC.

This clone was seen more than once but under ten times. The chain has TRBV6-5 and TRBJ1-2, with TRBD1 as a possible D gene (5 bases). This CDR3 has 12 residues. Between the trimmed V and J ends, which lost 2 bases and 5 bases, there was a span of 6 bases. CDR1 is MNHEY, CDR2 SVGAGI, per germline. CDR3 nucleotides: TGTGCCAGCAGTTACAGGGGTTATGGCTACACCTTC. Protein sequence: CASSYRGYGYTF.

This chain uses TRBV25-1 with TRBJ2-6; D is unresolved. Trimming cost V 5 bases and J 2 bases, with 4 bases left between them. Per germline, CDR1 MGHDK and CDR2 SYGVNS. The CDR3 is 13 amino acids. The CDR3 protein is CASSLAGANVLTF. In DNA form, the CDR3 reads TGTGCCAGCAGTCTTGCTGGGGCCAACGTCCTGACTTTC.

The V gene is TRBV27, the J gene TRBJ2-1; 9 nucleotides agree with TRBD2. Germline loops: CDR1 MNHEY, CDR2 SMNVEV (reference sequence). This CDR3 contains 14 residues. Trimming removed 11 bases from V and 6 bases from J; junction bases left unmatched: 11. The CDR3 reads CASSRVAGANEQFF. CDR3 bases: TGTGCCTCCAGCCGGGTAGCGGGGGCCAATGAGCAGTTCTTC.

The chain joins TRBV6-5 to TRBJ1-1; 7 bases are shared with TRBD1. This CDR3 region has 14 residues. Germline V gene sequence: CDR1 MNHEY, CDR2 SVGAGI. J lost 0 bases, V lost 5 bases, and 3 bases had no gene match. CDR3 sequence reads: CASSMTGLNTEAFF. CDR3 DNA: TGTGCCAGCAGTATGACAGGGTTGAACACTGAAGCTTTCTTT.